Shown below are 7 T cell receptor beta chains from a single sample sequenced in a study of blood T cell repertoires in COVID-19. The method was immunoSEQ multiplex PCR; TCRdb's version includes in-frame clones alone and lacks a portion of them. The sample has some 97,000 clones; 88% are singletons. Sequenced: peripheral blood. These receptor sequences come from a human donor in a cohort sampled during active COVID-19.

The genes are TRBV4-3 and TRBJ1-2; 10 bases fit TRBD1. Trimming removed 4 bases from V and 6 bases from J; junction bases left unmatched: 2. The germline CDR1 and CDR2 sequences are LGHNA and YSLEER. The length of the CDR3 is 13 residues. The CDR3 nucleotides are TGCGCCAGCAGCCCAGGGACAGGGGATGGCTACACCTTC. The encoded protein is CASSPGTGDGYTF.

The table lists this clone with a count of one. The rearrangement links TRBV18 to TRBJ2-1; D not certain. CDR3 length: 12 amino acids. The ends were cut back, 4 bases at V and 5 bases at J, with 6 bases in the middle. From germline, CDR1 is KGHSH and CDR2 LQKENI. CDR3 coding DNA: TGTGCCAGCTCACGACAAGACAATGAGCAGTTCTTC. Translating it yields CASSRQDNEQFF.

This chain connects TRBV29-1 to TRBJ2-3; 8 nucleotides align to TRBD2. The CDR3 is 14 amino acids. Trimming at V came to 7 bases and at J to 0 bases, leaving 6 bases not matched to a gene. Per germline, CDR1 SQVTM and CDR2 ANQGSEA. Here the CDR3 reads CSGTSGPSTDTQYF. The CDR3 coding sequence is TGCAGCGGAACTAGCGGTCCTAGCACAGATACGCAGTATTTT.

In this sample, this clone turned up once. The chain combines TRBV30 with TRBJ1-2; 8 bases are shared with TRBD1. After removal of 4 bases from V and 8 bases from J, the junction contained 9 bases not matched to a gene. Germline CDR1 reads GTSNPN; CDR2 reads SVGIG (reference sequence). The CDR3 runs 13 residues. This CDR3 reads CAWIRQGTRGYTF. In DNA form, the CDR3 reads TGTGCCTGGATCAGACAGGGGACGAGGGGCTACACCTTC. The whole variable domain, remainder taken from reference TRBV30 and TRBJ1-2, is SQTIHQWPATLVQPVGSPLSLECTVEGTSNPNLYWYRQAAGRGLQLLFYSVGIGQISSEVPQNLSASRPQDRQFILSSKKLLLSDSGFYLCAWIRQGTRGYTFGSGTRLTVV.

In this sample, this clone turned up once. This chain links TRBV6-6 with TRBJ2-1; D is undetermined. Germline lookup yields CDR1 MNHNY and CDR2 SVGAGI (reference sequence). The CDR3 has 16 amino acids. Trimming left V 0 bases short and J 0 bases short, with 9 bases between. CDR3 DNA sequence: TGTGCCAGCAGTTACTCCCGACACGGCTCCTACAATGAGCAGTTCTTC. Translating gives CASSYSRHGSYNEQFF.

The chain employs TRBV30 and TRBJ1-6; D may be TRBD1 (6 bases). Trimming took 3 bases from V and 12 from J, leaving 18 bases between them. The CDR3 covers 14 residues. Germline CDR1 reads GTSNPN; CDR2 reads SVGIG (reference sequence). CDR3: CAWRGAGQKVPLHF. DNA for the CDR3: TGTGCCTGGAGAGGAGCGGGACAAAAAGTACCCCTCCACTTT.

This sequence joins TRBV19 and TRBJ2-1, with 9 nucleotides matching TRBD1. The CDR3 runs to 14 residues. From germline, CDR1 is LNHDA and CDR2 SQIVND (reference sequence). The trim removed 6 bases at V and 8 bases at J, leaving 8 bases unmatched. CDR3 sequence: CASRRQGGNYEQFF. The CDR3 DNA reads TGTGCCAGTAGGCGACAGGGGGGGAACTATGAGCAGTTCTTC. Together with reference TRBV19 and TRBJ2-1, the CDR3 gives the full variable domain: DGGITQSPKYLFRKEGQNVTLSCEQNLNHDAMYWYRQDPGQGLRLIYYSQIVNDFQKGDIAEGYSVSREKKESFPLTVTSAQKNPTAFYLCASRRQGGNYEQFFGPGTRLTVL.